Below, one T cell receptor beta chain is given with its context. These data originate in a study of blood T cells in healthy people across ages. The CDR3 contains 12 residues. Alongside a J-beta primer mix, a sample-barcoded 5' primer served in a second PCR lasting roughly 7 to 11 cycles. TCRdb recomputed calls from the 5' RACE reads with MiXCR, one row per CDR3 protein. The sample shows roughly 1,100,000 distinct CDR3 sequences, 20% to 25% of them seen only once. Another study also made use of these data, one on T cells of mothers and their children.

The origin of this receptor is a girl aged 2 to 10 in good health. Sequencing was done on a sample of blood. The chain recombines TRBV12-3 or TRBV12-4 with TRBJ2-5; the D is unclear. With the DNA end fitting TRBJ2-7 better, the J assignment may be wrong. This CDR3 reads CASSLHPPEQYF. The CDR3 nucleotides are TGTGCCAGCAGTTTACATCCTCCCGAGCAGTACTTC.